What follows describes a single T cell receptor beta chain. Unique molecular identifiers tagged individual cDNA molecules. Each CDR3 protein is one row after TCRdb ran MiXCR on the 5' RACE reads. Among 70,000 or so distinct CDR3 sequences listed, 9.5% to 15% were seen once. The sample originates from a study of early T cells in non-severe SARS-CoV-2 infection. The germline gives CDR1 SGHVS, CDR2 FQNEAQ. Trimming cost V 5 bases and J 0 bases; bases outside gene matches: 6. This CDR3 is 15 amino acids long. The source material was whole blood. The sequence came from an adult who was a healthcare worker with PCR-confirmed SARS-CoV-2 infection or an uninfected control (not recorded which). The genes are TRBV7-8 and TRBJ1-2; 7 bases agree with TRBD1. CDR3 nucleotides: TGTGCCAGCAGCACCCGACAGGGCCCTAACTATGGCTACACCTTC. It specifies CASSTRQGPNYGYTF.